One and the same sample provided the 27 T cell receptor beta chains below, sequenced in a study of control samples from healthy donors and cancer patients. Sequenced by immunoSEQ multiplex PCR; TCRdb stores in-frame clones only, minus some. Of 25,000 to 35,000 clones listed, approximately 87% were seen once; the top ten hold 1.6%. Sequencing was performed on PBMCs. These TCRs come from a woman aged 40 to 50 with lung cancer.

The chain employs TRBV28 and TRBJ1-2; the D gene is possibly TRBD1 (6 bases). The CDR3 covers 13 residues. V was cut by 4 bases and J by 2 bases, with 8 bases left in between. CDR1 and CDR2 (germline): MDHEN, SYDVKM. The CDR3 DNA reads TGTGCCAGCAGTTCTCAGGGGAACTATGGCTACACCTTC. Its translation: CASSSQGNYGYTF.

V and J are TRBV30 and TRBJ1-5; 7 bases match TRBD1. The germline V gene has CDR1 GTSNPN and CDR2 SVGIG (reference sequence). The trim removed 3 bases at V and 0 bases at J, leaving 5 bases unmatched. This CDR3 comprises 15 residues. The CDR3 spells CAWSLQGYSNQPQHF. DNA for the CDR3: TGTGCCTGGAGCTTACAGGGGTATAGCAATCAGCCCCAGCATTTT.

The rearrangement uses TRBV2 and TRBJ2-7; unclear D gene. Germline V lookup: CDR1 SNHLY, CDR2 FYNNEI. Trimming stripped 6 bases from V and 5 bases from J, with 11 bases between. The CDR3 has 12 residues. The CDR3 nucleotides are TGTGCCAGCAGGCCGCTGGTGGACGAGCAGTACTTC. This sequence encodes CASRPLVDEQYF.

The gene calls are TRBV5-3 and TRBJ1-3; D call uncertain. TRBV5-3 is treated as an ORF (open reading frame) with a function not yet certain. The CDR3 contains 11 residues. Trimming took off 2 bases at V and 5 bases at J, with 2 bases between the two ends. The CDR3 spells CARSFRNTIYF. The CDR3 DNA sequence: TGTGCCAGAAGCTTCCGAAACACCATATATTTT.

The genes are TRBV20-1 and TRBJ1-2; D unresolved. Germline assignment: CDR1 DFQATT and CDR2 SNEGSKA (reference sequence). The CDR3 spans 11 residues. V was trimmed by 5 bases and J by 7 bases, leaving 11 bases between them. CDR3 bases: TGCAGTGCTCAGCGCCAACCTGGCTACACCTTC. It yields the protein CSAQRQPGYTF.

This clone was seen more than once but under ten times. V and J are TRBV3-1 (or the pseudogene TRBV3-2) and TRBJ1-6; D gene unclear. Trimming cost V 4 bases and J 1 base, with 8 bases left between them. Per the germline V gene, CDR1 is LGHDT and CDR2 is YNNKEL (reference sequence). The CDR3 contains 15 residues. The CDR3 protein is CASSPRGSYNSPLHF. CDR3 nucleotide sequence: TGTGCCAGCAGCCCCCGCGGGTCCTATAATTCACCCCTCCACTTT.

The V call is TRBV12-1, the J call TRBJ1-1; the table's TRBD1 call for D was not verified on the DNA. TRBV12-1 is given as a pseudogene. The CDR3 has 16 residues. The chain's CDR3 is CAPGGPQGVVNTEAFF. The CDR3 DNA reads as TGTGCCCCGGGGGGCCCACAGGGGGTCGTGAACACTGAAGCTTTCTTT.

The chain has TRBV5-6 and TRBJ1-2, with D possibly TRBD1 on 5 matching bases. Trimming cost V 0 bases and J 4 bases, with 10 bases left between them. CDR3 length: 14 amino acids. From germline, CDR1 is SGHDT and CDR2 YYEEEE. The CDR3 region is CASSLVQGGYGYTF. The CDR3 DNA follows: TGTGCCAGCAGCTTGGTTCAGGGAGGCTATGGCTACACCTTC.

This sequence joins TRBV13 and TRBJ2-1; 8 nucleotides line up with TRBD2. Looked up from germline, CDR1 is PRHDT and CDR2 is FYEKMQ (reference sequence). V shed 2 bases, J shed 7 bases, and the junction held 7 bases outside the gene matches. The CDR3 has 15 residues. This CDR3 is CASSLLAGLQNEQFF. Here the CDR3 DNA reads TGTGCCAGCAGCTTACTAGCGGGTCTACAAAATGAGCAGTTCTTC.

The rearrangement joins TRBV10-2 to TRBJ2-5; a weak D match, TRBD2 (5 bases). The CDR3 covers 13 residues. The V end was cut by 4 bases, the J end by 1 base, with 7 bases between. Germline V gene sequence: CDR1 WSHSY, CDR2 SAAADI. CDR3 in amino acids: CASSGGIQETQYF. As DNA, the CDR3 is TGCGCCAGCAGTGGAGGGATCCAAGAGACCCAGTACTTC.

The chain employs TRBV28 and TRBJ2-5, with a tentative D call TRBD1 (6 bases). Germline lookup yields CDR1 MDHEN and CDR2 SYDVKM. The CDR3 length is 13 residues. Trimming stripped 6 bases from V and 4 bases from J, with 12 bases between. The CDR3 nucleotides are TGTGCCAGCAGACAAACAGGGCGAGAGACCCAGTACTTC. It yields the protein CASRQTGRETQYF. Filled out from reference TRBV28 and TRBJ2-5, the complete variable domain reads DVKVTQSSRYLVKRTGEKVFLECVQDMDHENMFWYRQDPGLGLRLIYFSYDVKMKEKGDIPEGYSVSREKKERFSLILESASTNQTSMYLCASRQTGRETQYFGPGTRLLVL.

The chain combines TRBV7-6 with TRBJ2-7; the D call may be TRBD1 or TRBD2 (5 bases each). Germline-derived CDR1 and CDR2 are SGHVS and FNYEAQ. CDR3 length equals 15 residues. The V and J ends lost 1 base and 3 bases respectively, with 13 bases between them. CDR3 loop: CASSLDGTGDYEQYF. The CDR3 nucleotides read TGTGCCAGCAGCTTAGATGGGACCGGGGACTACGAGCAGTACTTC.

The rearrangement uses TRBV5-6 and TRBJ2-1; D unresolved. Germline V gene lookup returns CDR1 SGHDT and CDR2 YYEEEE. The ends were cut back, 0 bases at V and 3 bases at J, with 4 bases in the middle. This CDR3 has 13 amino acids. The CDR3 DNA follows: TGTGCCAGCAGCTTGGGACTCTACAATGAGCAGTTCTTC. This translates into CASSLGLYNEQFF.

The chain combines TRBV7-2 with TRBJ1-4; D call uncertain. Germline CDR1 reads SGHTA; CDR2 reads FQGNSA. The CDR3 has 15 amino acids. Trimming took off 5 bases at V and 0 bases at J, with 10 bases between the two ends. The chain's CDR3 is CASSPDTTTNEKLFF. CDR3 DNA: TGTGCCAGCAGCCCAGATACTACAACTAATGAAAAACTGTTTTTT.

This clone appeared once. The chain is built from TRBV5-1 and TRBJ2-3; D not resolved. Trimming pared 0 bases from V and 3 bases from J, leaving 5 bases between. The CDR3 contains 13 residues. Germline loops: CDR1 SGHRS, CDR2 YFSETQ. This CDR3 reads CASSLDLTDTQYF. The DNA for the CDR3 is TGCGCCAGCAGCTTGGACCTAACAGATACGCAGTATTTT.

The chain is built from TRBV4-2 and TRBJ2-1; D not certain. V was trimmed by 1 base and J by 9 bases, leaving 4 bases between them. The CDR3 consists of 11 residues. In germline, CDR1 is LGHNA, CDR2 YNFKEQ. The CDR3 coding sequence is TGTGCCAGCAGCCAAGGGGTTGAGCAGTTCTTC. Translating it yields CASSQGVEQFF.

The chain recombines TRBV5-6 with TRBJ1-1, with a weak D call TRBD1 (5 bases). Deletions cut 1 base from V and 5 bases from J, with 12 bases between. This CDR3 is 14 amino acids long. Germline V gene data show CDR1 as SGHDT and CDR2 as YYEEEE. The CDR3 sequence is CASSLRSGWTEAFF. CDR3 sequence (DNA): TGTGCCAGCAGCTTGCGGTCAGGGTGGACTGAAGCTTTCTTT.

V usage is TRBV19 and J usage is TRBJ2-1; no clear D. The CDR3 length is 15 residues. Germline V gives CDR1 LNHDA, CDR2 SQIVND (reference sequence). V was pared by 3 bases and J by 5 bases, with 14 bases between. CDR3 sequence (DNA): TGTGCCAGTAGTATCCCCGGGTTAGGGAACAATGAGCAGTTCTTC. Its protein product is CASSIPGLGNNEQFF.

The rearrangement uses TRBV7-2 and TRBJ1-1; the D is unclear. The germline CDR1 and CDR2 sequences are SGHTA and FQGNSA. V dropped 3 bases and J dropped 0 bases, with 11 bases sitting between them. The length of the CDR3 is 15 residues. The CDR3 protein is CASSFGHLMNTEAFF. Here the CDR3 DNA reads TGTGCCAGCAGCTTCGGCCACCTCATGAACACTGAAGCTTTCTTT.

The rearrangement joins TRBV6-5 to TRBJ2-5; 10 bases line up with TRBD1. The CDR3 has 13 amino acids. V lost 6 bases to trimming and J lost 4 bases; unmatched junction nucleotides: 2. Looked up from germline, CDR1 is MNHEY and CDR2 is SVGAGI. This CDR3 is CASRGTGVETQYF. Here the CDR3 DNA reads TGTGCCAGCAGGGGGACAGGGGTAGAGACCCAGTACTTC.

The chain has TRBV24-1 and TRBJ2-1; D remains ambiguous. Looked up from germline, CDR1 is KGHDR and CDR2 is SFDVKD. V shed 1 base and J shed 0 bases, with 15 bases lying between them. The CDR3 runs 18 residues. The chain's CDR3 is CATSDFTLKKSSYNEQFF. In DNA, the CDR3 is TGTGCCACCAGTGATTTTACCTTAAAGAAGAGCTCCTACAATGAGCAGTTCTTC.

The chain links TRBV6-5 to TRBJ2-2, with D uncertain. The CDR3 contains 11 residues. Germline V gives CDR1 MNHEY, CDR2 SVGAGI. V lost 6 bases, J lost 7 bases, and 6 bases lay in between. CDR3 coding DNA: TGTGCCAGCAGGGCAGGCGGGGAGCTGTTTTTT. It is translated as CASRAGGELFF.

The chain carries TRBV7-9 and TRBJ2-2; perhaps TRBD1 as D (6 bases). Germline CDR1 is SEHNR and CDR2 is FQNEAQ (reference sequence). With 2 bases removed from V and 0 bases from J, the gap between germline ends came to 16 bases. CDR3 length: 18 residues. The CDR3 sequence is CASSLNRGTGSNTGELFF. In DNA form, the CDR3 reads TGTGCCAGCAGCTTAAATCGCGGTACAGGGTCGAACACCGGGGAGCTGTTTTTT.

The rearrangement links TRBV7-6 to TRBJ2-5, with 10 bases aligning to TRBD2. V trimming: 6 bases; J trimming: 2 bases; junction bases outside the gene matches: 12. Germline-derived CDR1 and CDR2 are SGHVS and FNYEAQ. CDR3 length equals 17 residues. CDR3 amino acids: CASSPTSGSGGQETQYF. CDR3 bases: TGTGCCAGCAGTCCCACCTCTGGTAGCGGGGGGCAAGAGACCCAGTACTTC. The full variable domain, completed using reference TRBV7-6 and TRBJ2-5, is GAGVSQSPRYKVTKRGQDVALRCDPISGHVSLYWYRQALGQGPEFLTYFNYEAQQDKSGLPNDRFSAERPEGSISTLTIQRTEQRDSAMYRCASSPTSGSGGQETQYFGPGTRLLVL.

This sequence joins TRBV5-4 and TRBJ2-7; D is uncertain. The germline CDR1 and CDR2 sequences are SGHNT and YYREEE (reference sequence). V lost 0 bases and J lost 6, with 7 bases in between. This CDR3 is 12 amino acids long. The CDR3 DNA sequence: TGTGCCAGCAGCTTGGAGGTGGGCGAGCAGTACTTC. Translating gives CASSLEVGEQYF. Full variable domain (outside the CDR3, taken from reference TRBV5-4 and TRBJ2-7): ETGVTQSPTHLIKTRGQQVTLRCSSQSGHNTVSWYQQALGQGPQFIFQYYREEENGRGNFPPRFSGLQFPNYSSELNVNALELDDSALYLCASSLEVGEQYFGPGTRLTVT.

This clone was picked up one time. J is TRBJ2-7 and V is TRBV19; D is perhaps TRBD2 (5 bases). CDR3 length: 12 residues. The V end was cut by 5 bases, the J end by 7 bases, with 12 bases between. Germline CDR1 is LNHDA and CDR2 is SQIVND (reference sequence). The DNA for the CDR3 is TGTGCCAGTAGTCTAGGAGGAGGTGAGCAGTACTTC. Translation: CASSLGGGEQYF.

The chain joins TRBV2 to TRBJ1-2, with D possibly TRBD1 on 5 matching bases. V was trimmed by 0 bases and J by 7 bases, leaving 12 bases between them. Per the germline V gene, CDR1 is SNHLY and CDR2 is FYNNEI. The CDR3 loop spans 14 amino acids. CDR3 sequence: CASSEAQGLTGYTF. The DNA of the CDR3 is TGTGCCAGCAGTGAAGCTCAGGGACTCACTGGCTACACCTTC.